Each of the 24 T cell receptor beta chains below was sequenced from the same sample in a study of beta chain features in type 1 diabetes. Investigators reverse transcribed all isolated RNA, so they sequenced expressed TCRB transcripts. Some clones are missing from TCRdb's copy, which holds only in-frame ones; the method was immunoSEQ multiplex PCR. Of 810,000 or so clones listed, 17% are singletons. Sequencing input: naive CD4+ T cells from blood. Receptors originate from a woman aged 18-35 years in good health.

The DNA of the CDR3 is TGCAGCGTTGCCCAGGGAGGCGATGAGCAGTTCTTC. Its protein is CSVAQGGDEQFF. This chain joins TRBV29-1 and TRBJ2-1; TRBD2 might be the D (6 bases). The V end was cut by 4 bases, the J end by 8 bases, with 12 bases between. CDR3 length: 12 amino acids. Germline V gene lookup returns CDR1 SQVTM and CDR2 ANQGSEA.

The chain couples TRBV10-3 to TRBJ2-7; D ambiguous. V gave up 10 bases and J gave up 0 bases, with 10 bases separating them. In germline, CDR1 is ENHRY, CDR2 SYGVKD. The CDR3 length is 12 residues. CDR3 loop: CASSFSSYEQYF. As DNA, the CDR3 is TGTGCCAGCAGCTTTAGCTCCTACGAGCAGTACTTC.

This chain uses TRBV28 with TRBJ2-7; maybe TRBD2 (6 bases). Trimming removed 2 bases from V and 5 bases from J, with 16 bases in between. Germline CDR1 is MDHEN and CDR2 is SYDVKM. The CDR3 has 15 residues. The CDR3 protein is CASSLGDRAGHEQYF. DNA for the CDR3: TGTGCCAGCAGTTTAGGGGATCGAGCGGGCCACGAGCAGTACTTC.

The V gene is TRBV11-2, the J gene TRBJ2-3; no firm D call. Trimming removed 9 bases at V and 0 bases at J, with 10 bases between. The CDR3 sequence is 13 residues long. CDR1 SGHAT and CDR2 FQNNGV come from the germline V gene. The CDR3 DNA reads TGTGCCAGTCGACTCGGAAGCACAGATACGCAGTATTTT. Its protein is CASRLGSTDTQYF. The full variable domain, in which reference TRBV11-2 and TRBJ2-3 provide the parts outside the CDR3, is EAGVAQSPRYKIIEKRQSVAFWCNPISGHATLYWYQQILGQGPKLLIQFQNNGVVDDSQLPKDRFSAERLKGVDSTLKIQPAKLEDSAVYLCASRLGSTDTQYFGPGTRLTVL.

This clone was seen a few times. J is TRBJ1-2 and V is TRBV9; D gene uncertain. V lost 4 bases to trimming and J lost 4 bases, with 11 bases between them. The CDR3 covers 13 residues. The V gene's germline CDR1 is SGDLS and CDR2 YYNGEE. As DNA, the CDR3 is TGTGCCAGCAGCTTTGGACTGTCCTATGGCTACACCTTC. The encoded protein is CASSFGLSYGYTF.

CDR3: CASIRGAWNYGYTF. In DNA form, the CDR3 reads TGTGCCAGCATTCGGGGGGCCTGGAACTATGGCTACACCTTC. The chain joins TRBV2 to TRBJ1-2, with TRBD1 as a possible D gene (6 bases). Germline CDR1 reads SNHLY; CDR2 reads FYNNEI. This CDR3 contains 14 residues. The ends were cut back, 7 bases at V and 2 bases at J, with 14 bases in the middle.

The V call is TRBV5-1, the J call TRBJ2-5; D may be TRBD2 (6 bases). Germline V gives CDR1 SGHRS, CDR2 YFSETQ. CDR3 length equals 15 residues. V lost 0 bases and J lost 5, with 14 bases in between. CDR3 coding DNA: TGCGCCAGCAGCTTGGTCCGGGAGCCGGGGGAGACCCAGTACTTC. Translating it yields CASSLVREPGETQYF.

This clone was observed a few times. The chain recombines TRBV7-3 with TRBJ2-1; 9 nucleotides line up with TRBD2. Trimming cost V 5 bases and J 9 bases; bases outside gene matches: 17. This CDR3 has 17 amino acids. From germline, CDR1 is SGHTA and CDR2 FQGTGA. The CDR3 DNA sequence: TGTGCCAGCAGCCCACAGAGGGTGGCGGGAGGGTCGGGTGAGCAGTTCTTC. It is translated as CASSPQRVAGGSGEQFF. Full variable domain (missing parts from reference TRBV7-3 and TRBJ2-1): GAGVSQTPSNKVTEKGKYVELRCDPISGHTALYWYRQSLGQGPEFLIYFQGTGAADDSGLPNDRFFAVRPEGSVSTLKIQRTERGDSAVYLCASSPQRVAGGSGEQFFGPGTRLTVL.

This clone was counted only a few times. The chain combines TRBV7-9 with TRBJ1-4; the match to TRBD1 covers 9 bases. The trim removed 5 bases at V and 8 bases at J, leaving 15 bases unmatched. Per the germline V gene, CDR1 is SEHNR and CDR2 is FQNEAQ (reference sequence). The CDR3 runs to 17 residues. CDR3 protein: CASSERLYGQGREKLFF. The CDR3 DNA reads TGTGCCAGCAGCGAGCGACTGTACGGACAGGGGCGAGAAAAACTGTTTTTT.

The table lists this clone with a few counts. The CDR3 region is CASSKQGSVHEQYF. The DNA of the CDR3 is TGTGCCAGCAGTAAACAGGGGAGTGTCCACGAGCAGTACTTC. V usage is TRBV2 and J usage is TRBJ2-7; 7 bases agree with TRBD1. With 5 bases clipped from V and 5 bases from J, the junction kept 9 bases outside the gene matches. CDR1 and CDR2 from the germline V gene are SNHLY and FYNNEI. The CDR3 covers 14 residues.

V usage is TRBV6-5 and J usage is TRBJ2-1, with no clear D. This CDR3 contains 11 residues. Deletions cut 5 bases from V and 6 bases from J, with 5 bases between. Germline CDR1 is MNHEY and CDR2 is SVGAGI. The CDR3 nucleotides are TGTGCCAGCAGTCAACTCAATGAGCAGTTCTTC. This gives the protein CASSQLNEQFF.

CDR3 DNA sequence: TGTGCAAGTCGCTTAGTCGGCCCACCGTACAATGAGCAGTTCTTC. Its translation: CASRLVGPPYNEQFF. J is TRBJ2-1 and V is TRBV12-2. TRBV12-2 is shown as a pseudogene. The length of the CDR3 is 15 residues.

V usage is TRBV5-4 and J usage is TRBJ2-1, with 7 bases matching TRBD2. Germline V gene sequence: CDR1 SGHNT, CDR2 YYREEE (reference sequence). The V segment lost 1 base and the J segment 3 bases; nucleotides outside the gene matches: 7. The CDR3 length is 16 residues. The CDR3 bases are TGTGCCAGCAGCTTGTTCGGAGCGGGACGCTACAATGAGCAGTTCTTC. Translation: CASSLFGAGRYNEQFF. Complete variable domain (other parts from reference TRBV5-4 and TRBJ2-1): ETGVTQSPTHLIKTRGQQVTLRCSSQSGHNTVSWYQQALGQGPQFIFQYYREEENGRGNFPPRFSGLQFPNYSSELNVNALELDDSALYLCASSLFGAGRYNEQFFGPGTRLTVL.

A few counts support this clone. The CDR3 coding sequence is TGCGCCAGCAGCCAAGTGGATCTAGCTTTCACAGATACGCAGTATTTT. Translating gives CASSQVDLAFTDTQYF. The rearrangement uses TRBV4-1 and TRBJ2-3, with D tentatively TRBD2 (5 bases). The CDR3 is made up of 16 amino acids. Germline V gives CDR1 MGHRA, CDR2 YSYEKL. Trimming shortened V by 1 base and J by 2 bases, and 13 bases separated the two germline ends.

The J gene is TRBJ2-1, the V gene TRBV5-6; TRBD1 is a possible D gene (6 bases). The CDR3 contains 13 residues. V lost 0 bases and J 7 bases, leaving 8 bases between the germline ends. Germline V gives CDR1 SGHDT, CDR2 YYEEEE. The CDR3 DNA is TGTGCCAGCAGCTTGGTGACAGGTAATGAGCAGTTCTTC. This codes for CASSLVTGNEQFF. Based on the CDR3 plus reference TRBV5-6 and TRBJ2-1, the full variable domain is DAGVTQSPTHLIKTRGQQVTLRCSPKSGHDTVSWYQQALGQGPQFIFQYYEEEERQRGNFPDRFSGHQFPNYSSELNVNALLLGDSALYLCASSLVTGNEQFFGPGTRLTVL.

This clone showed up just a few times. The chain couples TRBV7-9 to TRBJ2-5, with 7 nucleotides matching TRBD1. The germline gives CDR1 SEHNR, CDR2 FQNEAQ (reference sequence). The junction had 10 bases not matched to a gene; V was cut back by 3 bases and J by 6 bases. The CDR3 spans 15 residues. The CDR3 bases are TGTGCCAGCAGCTTCTCGGACAGGCGTGGAAAGACCCAGTACTTC. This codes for CASSFSDRRGKTQYF.

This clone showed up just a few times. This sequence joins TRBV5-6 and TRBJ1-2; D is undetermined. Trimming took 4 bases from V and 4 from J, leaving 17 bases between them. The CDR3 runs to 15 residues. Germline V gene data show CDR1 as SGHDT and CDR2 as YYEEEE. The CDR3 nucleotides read TGTGCCAGCAGCAGACCGGGTCCCCAGCGCTATGGCTACACCTTC. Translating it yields CASSRPGPQRYGYTF.

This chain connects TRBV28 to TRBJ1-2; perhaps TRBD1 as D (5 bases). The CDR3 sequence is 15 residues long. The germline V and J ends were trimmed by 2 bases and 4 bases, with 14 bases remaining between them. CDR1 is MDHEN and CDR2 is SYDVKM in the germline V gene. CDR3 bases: TGTGCCAGCAGTTTACCCGGGACGGCGATCTATGGCTACACCTTC. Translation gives CASSLPGTAIYGYTF.

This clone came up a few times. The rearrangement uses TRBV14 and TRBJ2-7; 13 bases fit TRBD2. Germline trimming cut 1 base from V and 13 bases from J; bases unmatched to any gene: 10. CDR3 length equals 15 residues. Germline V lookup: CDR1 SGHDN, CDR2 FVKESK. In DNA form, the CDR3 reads TGTGCCAGCAGCCAAGGGGGACTAGCGGGATTTCCGCTTTACTTC. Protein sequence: CASSQGGLAGFPLYF.

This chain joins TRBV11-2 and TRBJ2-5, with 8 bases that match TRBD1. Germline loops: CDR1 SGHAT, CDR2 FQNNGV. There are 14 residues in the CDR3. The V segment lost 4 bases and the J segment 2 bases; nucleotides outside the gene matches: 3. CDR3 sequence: CASSYTGGQETQYF. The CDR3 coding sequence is TGTGCCAGCAGCTATACAGGGGGACAAGAGACCCAGTACTTC.

The CDR3 region has the DNA TGTGCCAGCTGTTGGTCACCGAAATCTGGGGCCAACGTCCTGACTTTC. Translated, it gives CASCWSPKSGANVLTF. The chain has TRBV2 and TRBJ2-6; D gene ambiguous. This CDR3 region has 16 residues. V was clipped by 8 bases and J by 1 base, with 15 bases between them. Germline CDR1 and CDR2: SNHLY and FYNNEI. The entire variable domain, with the rest obtained from reference TRBV2 and TRBJ2-6, is as follows: EPEVTQTPSHQVTQMGQEVILRCVPISNHLYFYWYRQILGQKVEFLVSFYNNEISEKSEIFDDQFSVERPDGSNFTLKIRSTKLEDSAMYFCASCWSPKSGANVLTFGAGSRLTVL.

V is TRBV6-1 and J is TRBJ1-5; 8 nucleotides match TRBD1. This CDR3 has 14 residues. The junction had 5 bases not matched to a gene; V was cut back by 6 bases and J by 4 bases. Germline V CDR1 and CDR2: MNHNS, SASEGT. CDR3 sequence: CASRETGGNQPQHF. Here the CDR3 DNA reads TGTGCCAGCAGAGAAACAGGGGGGAATCAGCCCCAGCATTTT.

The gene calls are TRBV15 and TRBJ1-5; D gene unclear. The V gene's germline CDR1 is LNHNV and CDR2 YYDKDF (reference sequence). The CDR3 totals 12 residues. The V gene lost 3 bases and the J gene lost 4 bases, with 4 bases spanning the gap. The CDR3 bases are TGTGCCACCAGCAGCGTTAATCAGCCCCAGCATTTT. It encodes CATSSVNQPQHF.

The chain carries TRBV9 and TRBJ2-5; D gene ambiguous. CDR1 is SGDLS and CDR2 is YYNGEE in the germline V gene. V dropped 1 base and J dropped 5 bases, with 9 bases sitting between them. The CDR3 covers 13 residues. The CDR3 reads CASSVSLGETQYF. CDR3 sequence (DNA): TGTGCCAGCAGCGTAAGCCTCGGGGAGACCCAGTACTTC.